The 18 T cell receptor beta chains listed next were all sequenced from one sample in a study of shared clonotypes between healthy human individuals. Libraries were prepared by immunoSEQ multiplex PCR; TCRdb keeps only in-frame clonotypes and omits some of them. The sample shows 450,000 to 500,000 clones, about 84% of them seen only once. Sequenced: PBMCs. These receptor sequences come from a woman in her forties in good health. Some clones in this sample may be carry-over from other donors' samples.

The chain combines TRBV5-1 with TRBJ2-2; 10 bases fit TRBD1. Per germline, CDR1 SGHRS and CDR2 YFSETQ. V was pared by 5 bases and J by 3 bases, with 4 bases of the junction left unmatched. The CDR3 runs 15 residues. The CDR3 is CASSGGQGYTGELFF. For the CDR3, the DNA is TGCGCCAGCAGTGGGGGACAGGGGTACACCGGGGAGCTGTTTTTT. The variable domain in full, with the rest retrieved from reference TRBV5-1 and TRBJ2-2, is KAGVTQTPRYLIKTRGQQVTLSCSPISGHRSVSWYQQTPGQGLQFLFEYFSETQRNKGNFPGRFSGRQFSNSRSEMNVSTLELGDSALYLCASSGGQGYTGELFFGEGSRLTVL.

This clone was observed once. The chain links TRBV15 to TRBJ2-2; unclear D gene. The CDR3 totals 17 residues. Deletions cut 0 bases from V and 1 base from J, with 12 bases between. Looked up from germline, CDR1 is LNHNV and CDR2 is YYDKDF (reference sequence). CDR3 sequence reads: CATSRDSGRGNTGELFF. The CDR3 bases are TGTGCCACCAGCAGAGATTCTGGACGAGGGAACACCGGGGAGCTGTTTTTT.

V gene TRBV5-6 combines with J gene TRBJ2-6; D gene ambiguous. Germline V CDR1 and CDR2: SGHDT, YYEEEE. The V end lost 0 bases, the J end lost 0 bases, and 4 bases lay between the germline ends. The CDR3 has 15 amino acids. Written as DNA, the CDR3 is TGTGCCAGCAGCTTGGGAATCTCTGGGGCCAACGTCCTGACTTTC. This encodes CASSLGISGANVLTF.

About this clone itself: Different DNA sequences within this sample yield the same CDR3. The chain carries TRBV11-3 and TRBJ2-1, with no clear D. The germline V gene encodes CDR1 SGHNT and CDR2 YENEEA. There are 14 residues in the CDR3. Deletions cut 3 bases from V and 2 bases from J, with 8 bases between. The CDR3 coding sequence is TGTGCCAGCAGCTTGGGTGTGGCCTACAATGAGCAGTTCTTC. It yields the protein CASSLGVAYNEQFF.

As for this clone: One base separates it from a far larger clone, so it is likely a read error. The identical CDR3 is also encoded by other nucleotide sequences in the sample. The V and J genes are TRBV2 and TRBJ1-1; 7 positions match TRBD1. Germline V gene sequence: CDR1 SNHLY, CDR2 FYNNEI. The length of the CDR3 is 12 residues. The CDR3 spells CAAGRGPTEAFF. The CDR3 coding sequence is TGTGCAGCCGGGAGGGGGCCCACCGAAGCTTTCTTT.

The chain carries TRBV5-4 and TRBJ2-5; D is ambiguous. Germline CDR1 and CDR2: SGHNT and YYREEE (reference sequence). Deletions cut 2 bases from V and 0 bases from J, with 8 bases between. The length of the CDR3 is 14 residues. CDR3 coding DNA: TGTGCCAGCAGCTTCGATCGGGACCAAGAGACCCAGTACTTC. Its translation: CASSFDRDQETQYF.

With respect to this clone: This likely traces to a read error, being one base from a far larger clone. DNA of the CDR3: TGTGCCAGTAGTATTTCTGGACAGACCTCTGGGGCCAACGCCCTGACTTTC. Protein: CASSISGQTSGANALTF. V usage is TRBV19 and J usage is TRBJ2-6; perhaps TRBD1 as D (6 bases). The CDR3 is made up of 17 amino acids. The germline CDR1 and CDR2 sequences are LNHDA and SQIVND (reference sequence).

The rearrangement links TRBV5-1 to TRBJ1-1; D ambiguous. Trimming cost V 1 base and J 3 bases, with 10 bases left between them. CDR1 and CDR2 (germline): SGHRS, YFSETQ. This CDR3 has 14 residues. The CDR3 nucleotides read TGCGCCAGCAGCTTGTGGGGAAGGGACACTGAAGCTTTCTTT. Its protein product is CASSLWGRDTEAFF.

The chain employs TRBV5-1 and TRBJ2-1; D is unresolved. V lost 2 bases and J lost 8, with 11 bases in between. Per germline, CDR1 SGHRS and CDR2 YFSETQ. The CDR3 totals 13 residues. CDR3 sequence (DNA): TGCGCCAGCAGCTTTCCTGGGGTCGATGAGCAGTTCTTC. It encodes CASSFPGVDEQFF.

This chain joins TRBV19 and TRBJ1-2; D possibly corresponds to TRBD1 (6 bases). The V gene lost 4 bases and the J gene lost 3 bases, with 12 bases spanning the gap. In germline, CDR1 is LNHDA, CDR2 SQIVND (reference sequence). The CDR3 totals 14 residues. CDR3 coding DNA: TGTGCCAGTAGTACACAGGGTCGGGACTATGGCTACACCTTC. It specifies CASSTQGRDYGYTF.

This chain links TRBV2 with TRBJ2-2, with 12 bases matching TRBD2. V shed 4 bases, J shed 4 bases, and the junction held 1 base outside the gene matches. Germline CDR1 SNHLY, CDR2 FYNNEI. The CDR3 runs to 15 residues. The CDR3 region is CASSGTSGTTGELFF. The CDR3 region has the DNA TGTGCCAGCAGTGGGACTAGCGGGACCACCGGGGAGCTGTTTTTT.

This sequence joins TRBV18 and TRBJ2-7, with D perhaps assigned TRBD1 or TRBD2 (5 bases each). Germline V lookup: CDR1 KGHSH, CDR2 LQKENI. The CDR3 sequence is 14 residues long. Trimming left V 3 bases short and J 5 bases short, with 14 bases between. CDR3 sequence: CASSPAGTRDEQYF. CDR3 nucleotides: TGTGCCAGCTCACCGGCCGGGACGAGGGACGAGCAGTACTTC.

The chain uses TRBV13 and TRBJ2-5; TRBD2 is a possible D gene (8 bases). V lost 5 bases and J lost 3, with 13 bases in between. The CDR3 loop spans 14 amino acids. Looked up from germline, CDR1 is PRHDT and CDR2 is FYEKMQ (reference sequence). The CDR3 DNA reads as TGTGCCAGCAGCCATAGCGGGACAGAAGAGACCCAGTACTTC. It translates to CASSHSGTEETQYF.

This chain uses TRBV7-9 with TRBJ2-1; possible D gene TRBD1, 6 bases. Trimming shortened V by 3 bases and J by 7 bases, and 10 bases separated the two germline ends. CDR1 is SEHNR, CDR2 FQNEAQ, per germline (reference sequence). The CDR3 is made up of 13 amino acids. The CDR3: CASSLNRENEQFF. The CDR3 coding sequence is TGTGCCAGCAGCTTGAACAGGGAGAATGAGCAGTTCTTC. The entire variable domain, with the rest obtained from reference TRBV7-9 and TRBJ2-1, is as follows: DTGVSQNPRHKITKRGQNVTFRCDPISEHNRLYWYRQTLGQGPEFLTYFQNEAQLEKSRLLSDRFSAERPKGSFSTLEIQRTEQGDSAMYLCASSLNRENEQFFGPGTRLTVL.

Turning to this clone: This likely stems from a read error, as it lies one base from a far larger clone. This chain uses TRBV4-1 with TRBJ2-1, with 10 positions matching TRBD2. CDR3 length: 14 residues. Germline V gene data show CDR1 as MGHRA and CDR2 as YSYEKL. CDR3 amino acids: CASSRTSGINELFF. The DNA for the CDR3 is TGCGCCAGCAGCCGTACTAGCGGGATTAATGAGCTGTTCTTC.

This clone was recorded many times. Other DNA sequences from this sample encode an identical CDR3 as well. The rearrangement joins TRBV7-3 to TRBJ1-1, with D perhaps matching TRBD1 (5 bases). The germline gives CDR1 SGHTA, CDR2 FQGTGA. V was cut by 0 bases and J by 4 bases, with 12 bases left in between. The CDR3 is 15 amino acids. For the CDR3, the DNA is TGTGCCAGCAGCTTAACGGGGGGTCCGGGCACTGAAGCTTTCTTT. Amino acid sequence: CASSLTGGPGTEAFF.

The chain recombines TRBV28 with TRBJ1-3; 7 bases map to TRBD1. J lost 3 bases, V lost 6 bases, and 8 bases had no gene match. The CDR3 runs to 15 residues. Germline V gene sequence: CDR1 MDHEN, CDR2 SYDVKM. CDR3 loop: CASRSTGEGGNTIYF. For the CDR3, the DNA is TGTGCCAGCAGGAGTACAGGGGAAGGTGGAAACACCATATATTTT.

This clone has just one count. The chain joins TRBV4-1 to TRBJ2-7; the D is unclear. V gave up 6 bases and J gave up 6 bases, with 21 bases separating them. There are 15 residues in the CDR3. The V gene's germline CDR1 is MGHRA and CDR2 YSYEKL. In DNA form, the CDR3 reads TGCGCCAGCAGTCATCCAGCGAGGAAGGCTACCGAGCAGTACTTC. Its translation is CASSHPARKATEQYF.